Each of the 9 T cell receptor beta chains below was sequenced from the same sample in a study of patients and donors after allogeneic stem cell transplantation. TCRdb reanalysed the RT-PCR reads using MiXCR and keeps one entry per CDR3 protein. Altogether 100,000 to 130,000 distinct CDR3 sequences are present, less than 45% being singletons, with the ten largest covering under 30%. The specimen was blood, either unsorted or a sorted T cell fraction (not recorded which). These receptors originate from a human donor who was either an allogeneic HSCT recipient or a stem cell or donor lymphocyte infusion donor (not recorded which). It is not recorded whose cells these are; they may come from a transplant donor.

This clonotype has more than one count but fewer than ten. The chain joins TRBV6-5 to TRBJ1-5; D gene ambiguous. V lost 4 bases and J 7 bases, leaving 14 bases between the germline ends. Germline assignment: CDR1 MNHEY and CDR2 SVGAGI. The CDR3 runs 14 residues. CDR3 protein: CASSLSRSGQPQHF. The CDR3 nucleotides read TGTGCCAGCAGTTTATCCCGATCGGGGCAGCCCCAGCATTTT.

The genes are TRBV5-1 and TRBJ2-1; 8 nucleotides match TRBD2. The CDR3 loop spans 15 amino acids. Germline CDR1 SGHRS, CDR2 YFSETQ. Trimming took 2 bases from V and 6 from J; bases not matched to a gene: 7. The CDR3 DNA reads TGCGCCAGCAGCTTCGCCGGGACTAGGGCCAATGAGCAGTTCTTC. It yields the protein CASSFAGTRANEQFF.

This clonotype has just a few counts. V and J are TRBV5-1 and TRBJ1-5; tentative D call: TRBD1 (5 bases). V lost 5 bases to trimming and J lost 0 bases, with 9 bases between them. The CDR3 length is 14 residues. Germline assignment: CDR1 SGHRS and CDR2 YFSETQ. The CDR3 DNA is TGCGCCAGCAGACCGGACAATAGCAATCAGCCCCAGCATTTT. Amino acid sequence: CASRPDNSNQPQHF. Using reference TRBV5-1 and TRBJ1-5 for the parts outside the CDR3, the full variable domain is KAGVTQTPRYLIKTRGQQVTLSCSPISGHRSVSWYQQTPGQGLQFLFEYFSETQRNKGNFPGRFSGRQFSNSRSEMNVSTLELGDSALYLCASRPDNSNQPQHFGDGTRLSIL.

This clonotype has at least ten counts. V is TRBV20-1 and J is TRBJ1-5; possible D gene TRBD1, 5 bases. This CDR3 contains 15 residues. V dropped 2 bases and J dropped 2 bases, with 13 bases sitting between them. The V gene's germline CDR1 is DFQATT and CDR2 SNEGSKA (reference sequence). The chain's CDR3 is CSARPWGGGNQPQHF. In nucleotides, the CDR3 is TGCAGTGCTAGACCCTGGGGGGGAGGCAATCAGCCCCAGCATTTT.

The chain employs TRBV6-2 or TRBV6-3 and TRBJ2-7; D remains unclear. CDR1 is MNHEY, CDR2 SVGEGT, per germline. This CDR3 spans 15 amino acids. V lost 7 bases, J lost 2 bases, and 18 bases lay in between. The DNA of the CDR3 is TGTGCCAGCACCCCCTCTCCCGCTAGAACCTACGAGCAGTACTTC. This translates into CASTPSPARTYEQYF.

This clonotype was detected many times. J is TRBJ1-1 and V is TRBV7-8; perhaps TRBD1 as D (5 bases). The CDR3 spans 15 residues. Trimming left V 2 bases short and J 3 bases short, with 13 bases between. The V gene's germline CDR1 is SGHVS and CDR2 FQNEAQ. CDR3 DNA sequence: TGTGCCAGCAGCTTAACGGCGCCGGGGGACACTGAAGCTTTCTTT. This gives the protein CASSLTAPGDTEAFF.

This clonotype came up a few times. V gene TRBV28 combines with J gene TRBJ2-4, with D possibly matching TRBD2 (5 bases). The CDR3 is 15 residues long. V lost 8 bases to trimming and J lost 0 bases, with 14 bases between them. The germline V gene has CDR1 MDHEN and CDR2 SYDVKM. The CDR3 DNA sequence: TGTGCCAGCTCCCCCCGGGGTCGAGCCAAAAACATTCAGTACTTC. This translates into CASSPRGRAKNIQYF. Complete variable domain (other parts from reference TRBV28 and TRBJ2-4): DVKVTQSSRYLVKRTGEKVFLECVQDMDHENMFWYRQDPGLGLRLIYFSYDVKMKEKGDIPEGYSVSREKKERFSLILESASTNQTSMYLCASSPRGRAKNIQYFGAGTRLSVL.

The CDR3 here is CASSLGSSFYGYTF. The CDR3 bases are TGTGCCAGCAGCCTCGGCAGCAGCTTCTATGGCTACACCTTC. The rearrangement links TRBV11-3 to TRBJ1-2; D not resolved. The germline V and J ends were trimmed by 5 bases and 4 bases, with 14 bases remaining between them. Germline assignment: CDR1 SGHNT and CDR2 YENEEA. The CDR3 is made up of 14 amino acids.

The chain is built from TRBV15 and TRBJ2-3, with a possible D match to TRBD2 (5 bases). Trimming removed 7 bases at V and 1 base at J, with 9 bases between. The CDR3 loop spans 13 amino acids. The V gene's germline CDR1 is LNHNV and CDR2 YYDKDF (reference sequence). CDR3 nucleotides: TGTGCCACCACCGAGGGAGGCACAGATACGCAGTATTTT. Amino acids: CATTEGGTDTQYF.